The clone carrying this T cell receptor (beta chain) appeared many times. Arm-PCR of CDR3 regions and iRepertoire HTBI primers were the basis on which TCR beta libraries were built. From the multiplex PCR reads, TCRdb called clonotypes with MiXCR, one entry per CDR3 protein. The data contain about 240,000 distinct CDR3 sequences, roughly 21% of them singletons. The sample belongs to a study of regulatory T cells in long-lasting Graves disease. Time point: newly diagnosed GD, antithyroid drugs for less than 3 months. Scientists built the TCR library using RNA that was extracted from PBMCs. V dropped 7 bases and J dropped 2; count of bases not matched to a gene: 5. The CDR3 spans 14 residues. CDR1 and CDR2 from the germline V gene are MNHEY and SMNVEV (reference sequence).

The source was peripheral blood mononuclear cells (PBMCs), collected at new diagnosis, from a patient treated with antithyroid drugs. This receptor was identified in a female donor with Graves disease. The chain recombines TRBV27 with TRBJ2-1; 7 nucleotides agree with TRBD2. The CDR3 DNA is TGTGCCAGCACCCGTCTAGCGGCCTACAATGAGCAGTTCTTC. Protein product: CASTRLAAYNEQFF.